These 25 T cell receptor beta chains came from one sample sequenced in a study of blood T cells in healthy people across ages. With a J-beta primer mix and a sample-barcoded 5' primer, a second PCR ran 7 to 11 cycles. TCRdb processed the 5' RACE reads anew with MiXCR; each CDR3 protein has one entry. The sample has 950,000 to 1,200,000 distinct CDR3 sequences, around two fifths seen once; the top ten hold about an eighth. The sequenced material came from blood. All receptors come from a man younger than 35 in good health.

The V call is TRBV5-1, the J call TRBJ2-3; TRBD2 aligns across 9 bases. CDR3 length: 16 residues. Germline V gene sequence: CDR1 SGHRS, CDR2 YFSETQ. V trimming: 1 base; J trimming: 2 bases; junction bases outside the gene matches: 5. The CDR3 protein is CASSLRPSGDTDTQYF. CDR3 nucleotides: TGCGCCAGCAGCTTGCGTCCTAGCGGGGACACAGATACGCAGTATTTT.

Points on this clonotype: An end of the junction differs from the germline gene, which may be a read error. The CDR3 coding sequence is TGTGCCCGCAGGCCTCCAGCTGGACAGCTCCCACCTAACTATGGCTACACCTTC. Translated: CARRPPAGQLPPNYGYTF. This chain uses TRBV7-9 with TRBJ1-2, with a possible D match to TRBD1 (6 bases). Germline V gene data show CDR1 as SEHNR and CDR2 as FQNEAQ (reference sequence). The CDR3 runs 18 residues.

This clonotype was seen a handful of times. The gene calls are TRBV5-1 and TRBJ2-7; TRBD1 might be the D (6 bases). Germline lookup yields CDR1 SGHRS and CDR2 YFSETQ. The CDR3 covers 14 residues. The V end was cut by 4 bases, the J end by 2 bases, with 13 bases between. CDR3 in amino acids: CASSPTRDTYEQYF. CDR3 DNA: TGCGCCAGCAGCCCGACCCGGGACACCTACGAGCAGTACTTC.

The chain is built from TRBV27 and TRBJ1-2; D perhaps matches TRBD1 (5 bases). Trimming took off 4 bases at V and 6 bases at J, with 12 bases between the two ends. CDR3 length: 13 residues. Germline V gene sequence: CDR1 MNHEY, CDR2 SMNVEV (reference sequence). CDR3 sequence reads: CASSWTGVNGYTF. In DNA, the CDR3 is TGTGCCAGCAGTTGGACGGGGGTAAATGGCTACACCTTC.

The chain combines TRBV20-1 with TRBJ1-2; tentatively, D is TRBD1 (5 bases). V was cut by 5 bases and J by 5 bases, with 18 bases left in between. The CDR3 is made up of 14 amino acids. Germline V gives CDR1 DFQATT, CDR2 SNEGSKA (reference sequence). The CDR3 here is CSAVGPFLGYGYTF. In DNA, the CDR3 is TGCAGTGCTGTGGGACCGTTCCTCGGGTATGGCTACACCTTC.

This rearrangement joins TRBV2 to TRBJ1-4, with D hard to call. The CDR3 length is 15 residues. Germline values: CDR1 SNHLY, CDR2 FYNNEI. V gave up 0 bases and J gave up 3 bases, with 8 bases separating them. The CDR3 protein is CASSEALPANEKLFF. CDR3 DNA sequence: TGTGCCAGCAGTGAAGCCCTCCCAGCTAATGAAAAACTGTTTTTT.

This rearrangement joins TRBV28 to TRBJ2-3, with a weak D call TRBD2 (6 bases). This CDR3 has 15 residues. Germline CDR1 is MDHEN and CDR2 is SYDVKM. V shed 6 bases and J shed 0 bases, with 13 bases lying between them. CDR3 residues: CASSQDYTSTDTQYF. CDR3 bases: TGTGCCAGCAGCCAGGACTATACTAGCACAGATACGCAGTATTTT. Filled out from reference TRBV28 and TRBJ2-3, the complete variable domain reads DVKVTQSSRYLVKRTGEKVFLECVQDMDHENMFWYRQDPGLGLRLIYFSYDVKMKEKGDIPEGYSVSREKKERFSLILESASTNQTSMYLCASSQDYTSTDTQYFGPGTRLTVL.

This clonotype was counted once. The CDR3 protein is CATQTGVETEAFF. The CDR3 DNA reads TGTGCCACCCAAACAGGGGTAGAGACTGAAGCTTTCTTT. This chain connects TRBV10-3 to TRBJ1-1, with 7 bases fitting TRBD1. The CDR3 is 13 amino acids. V shed 10 bases and J 5 bases; nucleotides not matched to a gene: 10. Germline lookup yields CDR1 ENHRY and CDR2 SYGVKD.

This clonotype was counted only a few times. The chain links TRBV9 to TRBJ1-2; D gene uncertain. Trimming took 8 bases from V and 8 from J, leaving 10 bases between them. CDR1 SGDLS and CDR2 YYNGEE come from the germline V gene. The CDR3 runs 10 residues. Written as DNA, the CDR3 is TGTGCCAGTGCAGGCGCCGGCTACACCTTC. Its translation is CASAGAGYTF.

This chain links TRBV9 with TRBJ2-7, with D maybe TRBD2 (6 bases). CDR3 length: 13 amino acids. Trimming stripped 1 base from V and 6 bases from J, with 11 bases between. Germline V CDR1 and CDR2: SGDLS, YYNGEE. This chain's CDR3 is CASSVSSESEQYF. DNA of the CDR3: TGTGCCAGCAGCGTATCTAGCGAAAGCGAGCAGTACTTC. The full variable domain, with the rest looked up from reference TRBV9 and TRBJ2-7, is DSGVTQTPKHLITATGQRVTLRCSPRSGDLSVYWYQQSLDQGLQFLIQYYNGEERAKGNILERFSAQQFPDLHSELNLSSLELGDSALYFCASSVSSESEQYFGPGTRLTVT.

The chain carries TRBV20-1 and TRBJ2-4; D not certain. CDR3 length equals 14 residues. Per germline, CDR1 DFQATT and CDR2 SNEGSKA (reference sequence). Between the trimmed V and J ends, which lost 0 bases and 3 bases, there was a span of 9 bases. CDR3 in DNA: TGCAGTGCTAGAGATTCCATGGGCAAAAACATTCAGTACTTC. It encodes CSARDSMGKNIQYF.

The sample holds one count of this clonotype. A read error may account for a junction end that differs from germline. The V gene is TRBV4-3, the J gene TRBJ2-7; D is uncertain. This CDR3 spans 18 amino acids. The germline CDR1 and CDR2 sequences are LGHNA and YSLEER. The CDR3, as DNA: TGCGCCAGCAGCCAAAGGATTAGAACCATTATTAGCTCCTACGAGCGGTACTTC. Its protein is CASSQRIRTIISSYERYF.

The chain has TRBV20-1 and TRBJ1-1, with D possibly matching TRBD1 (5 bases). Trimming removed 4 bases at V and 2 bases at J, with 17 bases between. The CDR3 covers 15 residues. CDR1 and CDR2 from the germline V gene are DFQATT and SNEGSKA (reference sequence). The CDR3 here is CSAILGDWANTEAFF. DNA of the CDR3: TGCAGTGCTATCTTAGGGGATTGGGCAAACACTGAAGCTTTCTTT.

The DNA for the CDR3 is TGCGCCAGCAGCCAAGATTACAGGGACACTGAAGCTTTCTTT. Encoded protein: CASSQDYRDTEAFF. The gene calls are TRBV4-3 and TRBJ1-1; the D gene is possibly TRBD1 (6 bases). Trimming stripped 0 bases from V and 3 bases from J, with 8 bases between. There are 14 residues in the CDR3. The germline V gene has CDR1 LGHNA and CDR2 YSLEER.

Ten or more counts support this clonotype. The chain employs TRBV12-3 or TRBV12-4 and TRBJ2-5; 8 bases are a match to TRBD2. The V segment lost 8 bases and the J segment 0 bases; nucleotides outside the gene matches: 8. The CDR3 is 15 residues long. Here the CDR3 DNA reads TGTGCCAGCCATCTTGGCGGGGGGTACCAAGAGACCCAGTACTTC. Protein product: CASHLGGGYQETQYF.

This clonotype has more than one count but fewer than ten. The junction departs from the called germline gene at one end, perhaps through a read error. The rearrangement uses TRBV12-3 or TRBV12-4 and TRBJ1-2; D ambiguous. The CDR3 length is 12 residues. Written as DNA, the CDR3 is TGTGTCAGCAGTTTGTCGGCTGGAAGCTACACCTTC. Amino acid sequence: CVSSLSAGSYTF.

CDR3 sequence: CASSSADRSSYNSPLHF. CDR3 DNA sequence: TGTGCCAGCAGCTCCGCGGACAGGAGCTCCTATAATTCACCCCTCCACTTT. The chain uses TRBV5-4 and TRBJ1-6; 7 bases agree with TRBD1. The length of the CDR3 is 17 residues. Germline V lookup: CDR1 SGHNT, CDR2 YYREEE (reference sequence). V shed 3 bases, J shed 0 bases, and the junction held 6 bases outside the gene matches.

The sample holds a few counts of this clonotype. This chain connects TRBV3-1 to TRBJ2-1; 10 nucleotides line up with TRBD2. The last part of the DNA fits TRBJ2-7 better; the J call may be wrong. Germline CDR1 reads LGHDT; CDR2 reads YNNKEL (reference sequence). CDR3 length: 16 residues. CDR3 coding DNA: TGTGCCAGCAGCCACCCTAGCGGGGGCTCCTACAATGAGCAGTACTTC. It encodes CASSHPSGGSYNEQYF.

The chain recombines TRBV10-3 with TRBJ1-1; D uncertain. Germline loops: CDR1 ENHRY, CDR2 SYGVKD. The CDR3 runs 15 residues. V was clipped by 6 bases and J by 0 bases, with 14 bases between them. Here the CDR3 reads CAISASTGLNTEAFF. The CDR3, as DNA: TGTGCCATCAGCGCCTCAACCGGATTGAACACTGAAGCTTTCTTT.

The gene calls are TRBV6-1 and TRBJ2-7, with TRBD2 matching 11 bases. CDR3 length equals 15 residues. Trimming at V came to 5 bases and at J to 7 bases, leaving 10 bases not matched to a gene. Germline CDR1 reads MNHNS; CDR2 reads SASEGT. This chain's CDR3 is CASSFTSGGFNEQYF. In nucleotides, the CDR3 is TGTGCCAGCAGTTTTACTAGCGGGGGCTTCAATGAGCAGTACTTC.

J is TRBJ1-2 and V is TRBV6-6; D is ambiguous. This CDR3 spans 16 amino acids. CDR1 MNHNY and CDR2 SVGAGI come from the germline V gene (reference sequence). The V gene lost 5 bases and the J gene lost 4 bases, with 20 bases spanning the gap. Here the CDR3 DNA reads TGTGCCAGCAGTGAGGATCGACGAGGTGAACGCTATGGCTACACCTTC. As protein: CASSEDRRGERYGYTF.

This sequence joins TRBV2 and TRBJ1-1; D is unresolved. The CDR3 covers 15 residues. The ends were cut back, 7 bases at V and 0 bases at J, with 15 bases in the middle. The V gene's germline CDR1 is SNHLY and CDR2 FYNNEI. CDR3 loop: CASNSRWFMNTEAFF. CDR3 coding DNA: TGTGCCAGCAATTCAAGGTGGTTTATGAACACTGAAGCTTTCTTT.

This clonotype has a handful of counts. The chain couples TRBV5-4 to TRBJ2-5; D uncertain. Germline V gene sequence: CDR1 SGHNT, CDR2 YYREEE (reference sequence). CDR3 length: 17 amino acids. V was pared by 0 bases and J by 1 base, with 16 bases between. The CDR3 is CASSLGGNSHLQETQYF. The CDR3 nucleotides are TGTGCCAGCAGCTTGGGTGGAAACTCCCACCTCCAAGAGACCCAGTACTTC. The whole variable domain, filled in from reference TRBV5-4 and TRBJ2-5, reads ETGVTQSPTHLIKTRGQQVTLRCSSQSGHNTVSWYQQALGQGPQFIFQYYREEENGRGNFPPRFSGLQFPNYSSELNVNALELDDSALYLCASSLGGNSHLQETQYFGPGTRLLVL.

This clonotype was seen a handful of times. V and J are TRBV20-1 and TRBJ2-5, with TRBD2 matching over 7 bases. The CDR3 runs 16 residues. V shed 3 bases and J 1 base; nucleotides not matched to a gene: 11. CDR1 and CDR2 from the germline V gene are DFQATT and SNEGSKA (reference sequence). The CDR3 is CSASEPRTSAQETQYF. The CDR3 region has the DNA TGCAGTGCTAGCGAACCTAGAACTAGCGCCCAAGAGACCCAGTACTTC.

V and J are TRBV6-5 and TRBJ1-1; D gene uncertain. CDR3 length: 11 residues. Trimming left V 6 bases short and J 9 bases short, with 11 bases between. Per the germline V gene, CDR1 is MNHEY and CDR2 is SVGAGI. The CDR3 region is CASSYGIKAFF. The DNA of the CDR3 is TGTGCCAGCAGCTACGGGATTAAAGCTTTCTTT.